This T cell receptor beta chain came from a study of blood T cell repertoires in COVID-19. Germline trimming cut 5 bases from V and 4 bases from J; bases unmatched to any gene: 7. CDR3 size: 15 residues. Germline V lookup: CDR1 SNHLY, CDR2 FYNNEI. Participants had their cohort set by participant-reported clinical history. In the source study's methods: The authors estimated nucleated cell counts from reference gene primer amplification. Profiled with immunoSEQ multiplex PCR; TCRdb holds only in-frame clones, not every one. For V, J and clone size, that table is used; D and trimming come from the DNA. The sample lists 260,000 or so clones; 80% to 90% were seen once.

The sample comprised PBMCs or T cells enriched from blood (not recorded which). The source is a woman aged 35 to 49 who had been exposed to COVID-19. The rearrangement uses TRBV2 and TRBJ2-7, with 11 bases identical to TRBD1. CDR3 region: CASSPGQGAAYEQYF. CDR3 DNA sequence: TGTGCCAGCAGTCCTGGACAGGGGGCGGCATACGAGCAGTACTTC.